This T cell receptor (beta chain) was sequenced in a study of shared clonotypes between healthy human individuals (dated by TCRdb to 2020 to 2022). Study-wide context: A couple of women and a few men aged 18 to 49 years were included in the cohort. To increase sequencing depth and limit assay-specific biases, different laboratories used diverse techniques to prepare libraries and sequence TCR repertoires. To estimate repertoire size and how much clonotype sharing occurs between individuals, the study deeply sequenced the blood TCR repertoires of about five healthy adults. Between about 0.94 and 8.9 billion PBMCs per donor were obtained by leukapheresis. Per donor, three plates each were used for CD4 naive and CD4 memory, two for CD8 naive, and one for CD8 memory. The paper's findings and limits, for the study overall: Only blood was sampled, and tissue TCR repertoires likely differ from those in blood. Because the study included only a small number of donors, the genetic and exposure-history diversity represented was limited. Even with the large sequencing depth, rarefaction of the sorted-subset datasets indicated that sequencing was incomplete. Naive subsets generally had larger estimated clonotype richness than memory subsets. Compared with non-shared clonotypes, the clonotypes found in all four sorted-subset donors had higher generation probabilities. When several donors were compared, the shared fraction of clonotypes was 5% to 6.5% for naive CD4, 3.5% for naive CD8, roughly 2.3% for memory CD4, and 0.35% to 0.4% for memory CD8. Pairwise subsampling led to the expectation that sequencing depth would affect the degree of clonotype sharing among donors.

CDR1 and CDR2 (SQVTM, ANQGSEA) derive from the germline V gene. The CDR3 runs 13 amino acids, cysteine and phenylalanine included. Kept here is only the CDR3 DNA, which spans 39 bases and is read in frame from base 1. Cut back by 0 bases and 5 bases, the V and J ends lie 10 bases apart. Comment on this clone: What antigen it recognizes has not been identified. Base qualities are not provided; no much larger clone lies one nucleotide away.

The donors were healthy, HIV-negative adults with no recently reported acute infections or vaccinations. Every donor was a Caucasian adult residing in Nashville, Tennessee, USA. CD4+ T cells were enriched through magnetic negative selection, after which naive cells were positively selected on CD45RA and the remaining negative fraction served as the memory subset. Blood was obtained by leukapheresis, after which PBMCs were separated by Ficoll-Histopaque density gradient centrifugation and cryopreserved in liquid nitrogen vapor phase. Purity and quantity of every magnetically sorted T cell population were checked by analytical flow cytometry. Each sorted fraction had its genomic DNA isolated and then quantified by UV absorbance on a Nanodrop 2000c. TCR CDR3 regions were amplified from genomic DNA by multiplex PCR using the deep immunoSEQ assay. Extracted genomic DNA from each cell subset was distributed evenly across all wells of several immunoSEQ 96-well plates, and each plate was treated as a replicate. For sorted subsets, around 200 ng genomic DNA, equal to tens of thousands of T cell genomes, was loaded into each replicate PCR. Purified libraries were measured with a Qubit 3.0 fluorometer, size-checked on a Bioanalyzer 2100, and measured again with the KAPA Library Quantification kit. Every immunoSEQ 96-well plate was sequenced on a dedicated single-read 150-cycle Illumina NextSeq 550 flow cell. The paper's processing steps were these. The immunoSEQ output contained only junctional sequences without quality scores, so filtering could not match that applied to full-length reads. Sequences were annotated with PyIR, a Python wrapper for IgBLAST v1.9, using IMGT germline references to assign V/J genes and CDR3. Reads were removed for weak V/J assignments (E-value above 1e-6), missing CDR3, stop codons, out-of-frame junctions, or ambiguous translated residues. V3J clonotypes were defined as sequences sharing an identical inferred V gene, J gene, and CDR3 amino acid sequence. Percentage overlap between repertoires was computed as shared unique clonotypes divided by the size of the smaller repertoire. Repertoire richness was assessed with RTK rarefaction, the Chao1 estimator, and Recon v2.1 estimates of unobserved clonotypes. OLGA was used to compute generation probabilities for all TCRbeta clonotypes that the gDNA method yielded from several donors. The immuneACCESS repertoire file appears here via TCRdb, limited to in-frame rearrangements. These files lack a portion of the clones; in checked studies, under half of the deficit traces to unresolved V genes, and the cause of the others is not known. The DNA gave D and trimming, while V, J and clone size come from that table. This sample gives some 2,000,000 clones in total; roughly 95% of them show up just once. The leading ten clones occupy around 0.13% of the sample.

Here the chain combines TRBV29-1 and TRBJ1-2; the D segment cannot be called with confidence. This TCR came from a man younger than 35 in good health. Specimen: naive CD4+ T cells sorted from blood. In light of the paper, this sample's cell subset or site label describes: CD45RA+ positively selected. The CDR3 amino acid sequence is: CSVEDGGVYGYTF. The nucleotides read TGCAGCGTTGAAGATGGTGGTGTTTATGGCTACACCTTC.